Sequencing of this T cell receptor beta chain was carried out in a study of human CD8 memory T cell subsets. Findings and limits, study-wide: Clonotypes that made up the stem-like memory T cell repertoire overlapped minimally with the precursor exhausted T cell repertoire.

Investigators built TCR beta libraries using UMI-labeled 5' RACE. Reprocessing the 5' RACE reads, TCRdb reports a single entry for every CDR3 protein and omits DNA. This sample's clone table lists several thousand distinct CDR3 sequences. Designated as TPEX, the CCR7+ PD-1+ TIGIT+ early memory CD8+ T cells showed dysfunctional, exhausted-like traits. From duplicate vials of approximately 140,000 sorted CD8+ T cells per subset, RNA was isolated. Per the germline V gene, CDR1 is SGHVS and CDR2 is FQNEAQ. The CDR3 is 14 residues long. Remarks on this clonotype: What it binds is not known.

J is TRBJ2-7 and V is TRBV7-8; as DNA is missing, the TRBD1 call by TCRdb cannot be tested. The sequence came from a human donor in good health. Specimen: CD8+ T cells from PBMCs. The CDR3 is CASSLAAGGYEQYF.